What follows are 28 T cell receptor beta chains derived from one specimen sequenced in a study of T-cell reconstitution after alpha-beta-depleted transplantation in children. Unique molecular identifiers tagged the TCRbeta library. TCRdb reanalysed the PCR reads using MiXCR and keeps one entry per CDR3 protein. This sample yields approximately 490,000 distinct CDR3 sequences, of which under 15% are seen a single time; 4.5% to 6% belongs to the top ten. Sequencing used PBMCs from the stem cell graft donor, obtained from the stem cell graft. Receptors were obtained from a human donor who donated a stem cell graft to a child with combined immunodeficiency.

This clonotype was detected only a few times. J is TRBJ1-1 and V is TRBV5-6; D call uncertain. CDR1 SGHDT and CDR2 YYEEEE come from the germline V gene. Trimming stripped 2 bases from V and 3 bases from J, with 11 bases between. The CDR3 has 14 amino acids. The chain's CDR3 is CASSFGQLDTEAFF. DNA of the CDR3: TGTGCCAGCAGCTTCGGGCAGTTGGACACTGAAGCTTTCTTT.

This clonotype was counted ten times or more. V and J are TRBV28 and TRBJ2-1, with D perhaps TRBD2 (6 bases). V dropped 5 bases and J dropped 9 bases, with 14 bases sitting between them. The CDR3 is 13 residues long. Germline assignment: CDR1 MDHEN and CDR2 SYDVKM. DNA for the CDR3: TGTGCCAGCAGTCCCGTACTAGCCCGTGAGCAGTTCTTC. Translated, it gives CASSPVLAREQFF.

J is TRBJ2-3 and V is TRBV18, with D maybe TRBD2 (6 bases). The length of the CDR3 is 15 residues. Trimming took off 0 bases at V and 1 base at J, with 8 bases between the two ends. Germline loops: CDR1 KGHSH, CDR2 LQKENI. This CDR3 reads CASSPPLAGTDTQYF. CDR3 coding DNA: TGTGCCAGCTCACCACCTTTAGCGGGCACAGATACGCAGTATTTT.

This clonotype showed up just a few times. The chain couples TRBV20-1 to TRBJ2-7; TRBD2 matches 7 bases. From germline, CDR1 is DFQATT and CDR2 SNEGSKA (reference sequence). With V trimmed by 1 base and J by 6 bases, 9 bases remained unmatched. The CDR3 runs 14 residues. CDR3: CSARGPAAGFEQYF. CDR3 nucleotides: TGCAGTGCTAGAGGCCCAGCAGCGGGATTCGAGCAGTACTTC.

A few counts support this clonotype. This chain connects TRBV2 to TRBJ2-1; D perhaps matches TRBD2 (6 bases). CDR1 and CDR2 from the germline V gene are SNHLY and FYNNEI. The CDR3 has 13 amino acids. Trimming cost V 3 bases and J 8 bases, with 11 bases left between them. DNA for the CDR3: TGTGCCAGCAGTGACCCTACTAGCTATGAGCAGTTCTTC. This sequence encodes CASSDPTSYEQFF.

The table lists this clonotype with a few counts. The chain combines TRBV27 with TRBJ1-4; D gene uncertain. This CDR3 comprises 12 residues. V was clipped by 6 bases and J by 7 bases, with 9 bases between them. Germline V gene data show CDR1 as MNHEY and CDR2 as SMNVEV (reference sequence). The CDR3 DNA reads as TGTGCCAGCAGCCTCTCTGGTGAAAAACTGTTTTTT. It translates to CASSLSGEKLFF.

This clonotype was counted only a few times. The chain joins TRBV12-3 or TRBV12-4 to TRBJ2-6, with no clear D. The CDR3 runs to 16 residues. V was cut by 2 bases and J by 0 bases, with 8 bases left in between. The chain's CDR3 is CASSLRRASGANVLTF. Written as DNA, the CDR3 is TGTGCCAGCAGTTTACGAAGGGCCTCTGGGGCCAACGTCCTGACTTTC.

This clonotype was seen a handful of times. The rearrangement joins TRBV29-1 to TRBJ2-7, with TRBD2 matching over 7 bases. In germline, CDR1 is SQVTM, CDR2 ANQGSEA. V was pared by 6 bases and J by 4 bases, with 9 bases of the junction left unmatched. The length of the CDR3 is 13 residues. In DNA, the CDR3 is TGCAGCGTCCAGGGAGGGACGGAATACGAGCAGTACTTC. Translated: CSVQGGTEYEQYF.

V and J are TRBV20-1 and TRBJ2-1; TRBD2 agrees at 9 bases. Germline trimming cut 6 bases from V and 1 base from J; bases unmatched to any gene: 13. Germline assignment: CDR1 DFQATT and CDR2 SNEGSKA (reference sequence). This CDR3 has 17 amino acids. The CDR3 sequence: CSAPIQLAGPSYNEQFF. The CDR3, as DNA: TGCAGTGCCCCGATCCAGCTAGCGGGGCCTTCCTACAATGAGCAGTTCTTC.

The chain joins TRBV5-1 to TRBJ1-1; maybe TRBD1 (5 bases). Trimming removed 1 base at V and 1 base at J, with 11 bases between. The CDR3 runs 15 residues. Germline V lookup: CDR1 SGHRS, CDR2 YFSETQ. CDR3 sequence: CASSLSGGGNTEAFF. CDR3 nucleotide sequence: TGCGCCAGCAGCTTGTCGGGGGGTGGGAACACTGAAGCTTTCTTT.

This clonotype was counted between two and nine times. The rearrangement links TRBV9 to TRBJ2-3, with TRBD2 matching 9 bases. J lost 4 bases, V lost 3 bases, and 6 bases had no gene match. Germline values: CDR1 SGDLS, CDR2 YYNGEE. The CDR3 contains 15 residues. CDR3 DNA sequence: TGTGCCAGCAGCGCCCTAGCGGGGTTTGCAGATACGCAGTATTTT. This gives the protein CASSALAGFADTQYF.

This clonotype was observed at least ten times. The chain combines TRBV12-3 or TRBV12-4 with TRBJ2-2, with 8 bases fitting TRBD2. Germline trimming cut 3 bases from V and 5 bases from J; bases unmatched to any gene: 8. CDR3 length: 16 residues. The CDR3 spells CASSLESGSWTGELFF. CDR3 sequence (DNA): TGTGCCAGCAGTTTGGAAAGCGGGAGTTGGACCGGGGAGCTGTTTTTT.

The rearrangement uses TRBV14 and TRBJ2-3; TRBD2 matches at 9 bases. Germline V lookup: CDR1 SGHDN, CDR2 FVKESK. The CDR3 has 17 amino acids. Trimming cost V 2 bases and J 0 bases; bases outside gene matches: 6. The CDR3 region has the DNA TGTGCCAGCAGCCAACGGCGGGGGGGCCTGAGCACAGATACGCAGTATTTT. Its protein is CASSQRRGGLSTDTQYF. Variable domain in full (rest from reference TRBV14 and TRBJ2-3): EAGVTQFPSHSVIEKGQTVTLRCDPISGHDNLYWYRRVMGKEIKFLLHFVKESKQDESGMPNNRFLAERTGGTYSTLKVQPAELEDSGVYFCASSQRRGGLSTDTQYFGPGTRLTVL.

The chain is built from TRBV20-1 and TRBJ2-1, with 8 bases lining up with TRBD2. Germline V lookup: CDR1 DFQATT, CDR2 SNEGSKA (reference sequence). V was pared by 0 bases and J by 2 bases, with 6 bases of the junction left unmatched. This CDR3 region has 16 residues. The CDR3 nucleotides are TGCAGTGCTAGAGACCCAGCGGGAGCGGCCTACAATGAGCAGTTCTTC. Its translation: CSARDPAGAAYNEQFF.

A few counts support this clonotype. In DNA form, the CDR3 reads TGTGCCAGCAGCGTAGGGACAGGGGAAGGGGAGCAGTACTTC. Amino acid sequence: CASSVGTGEGEQYF. The rearrangement joins TRBV9 to TRBJ2-7; 9 bases fit TRBD1. This CDR3 comprises 14 residues. Germline CDR1 reads SGDLS; CDR2 reads YYNGEE. Germline trimming cut 0 bases from V and 7 bases from J; bases unmatched to any gene: 5.

The chain links TRBV7-2 to TRBJ2-3; D is possibly TRBD1 or TRBD2 (5 bases each). The CDR3 consists of 14 residues. Germline V lookup: CDR1 SGHTA, CDR2 FQGNSA. Between the trimmed V and J ends, which lost 0 bases and 10 bases, there was a span of 14 bases. The CDR3 is CASSLAPEGRAQYF. CDR3 nucleotide sequence: TGTGCCAGCAGCTTAGCTCCTGAGGGGCGAGCGCAGTATTTT. The full variable domain, completed using reference TRBV7-2 and TRBJ2-3, is GAGVSQSPSNKVTEKGKDVELRCDPISGHTALYWYRQSLGQGLEFLIYFQGNSAPDKSGLPSDRFSAERTGGSVSTLTIQRTQQEDSAVYLCASSLAPEGRAQYFGPGTRLTVL.

This clonotype was observed at least ten times. The rearrangement joins TRBV7-2 to TRBJ2-7, with a weak D call TRBD2 (5 bases). Germline V gene sequence: CDR1 SGHTA, CDR2 FQGNSA. This CDR3 contains 14 residues. V lost 3 bases and J 3 bases, leaving 12 bases between the germline ends. CDR3 protein: CASSLGGSYYEQYF. The CDR3 DNA follows: TGTGCCAGCAGCTTGGGCGGGTCCTACTACGAGCAGTACTTC.

The chain recombines TRBV12-3 or TRBV12-4 with TRBJ2-1; the match to TRBD2 covers 10 bases. V dropped 4 bases and J dropped 3; count of bases not matched to a gene: 3. There are 15 residues in the CDR3. In nucleotides, the CDR3 is TGTGCCAGCAGTTCTAGCGGGGGCCACTACAATGAGCAGTTCTTC. Its translation: CASSSSGGHYNEQFF.

The rearrangement uses TRBV4-3 and TRBJ2-7, with 10 nucleotides matching TRBD2. Per germline, CDR1 LGHNA and CDR2 YSLEER. V lost 4 bases and J lost 5; bases outside the gene matches: 5. The CDR3 covers 14 residues. Here the CDR3 reads CASSRSGRYDEQYF. CDR3 DNA: TGCGCCAGCAGCCGTAGCGGGAGGTATGACGAGCAGTACTTC.

This clonotype was counted ten times or more. This sequence joins TRBV28 and TRBJ1-1, with D possibly TRBD1 on 5 matching bases. The CDR3 runs to 15 residues. Germline loops: CDR1 MDHEN, CDR2 SYDVKM. Trimming took 3 bases from V and 4 from J, leaving 15 bases between them. CDR3 nucleotides: TGTGCCAGCAGTTTTGACGGCCAGGGCGGCACTGAAGCTTTCTTT. Its translation is CASSFDGQGGTEAFF.

DNA for the CDR3: TGTGCCAGCCACAGGGGGCGTACGGCCAACGTCCTGACTTTC. It codes for CASHRGRTANVLTF. This sequence joins TRBV6-2 or TRBV6-3 and TRBJ2-6, with 9 positions matching TRBD1. The CDR3 extends over 14 amino acids. The ends lost 8 bases at V and 6 bases at J; junction bases unmatched: 5. Germline V gives CDR1 MNHEY, CDR2 SVGEGT.

Ten or more counts support this clonotype. The chain links TRBV6-1 to TRBJ2-5; D is possibly TRBD1 (5 bases). Germline V gives CDR1 MNHNS, CDR2 SASEGT. V lost 9 bases and J 5 bases, leaving 16 bases between the germline ends. This CDR3 is built from 13 residues. The CDR3 DNA is TGTGCCAGTGCTGACAGAGTCCCTGAGACCCAGTACTTC. Protein sequence: CASADRVPETQYF.

This clonotype was seen a handful of times. This chain uses TRBV12-3 or TRBV12-4 with TRBJ1-2; 7 bases are shared with TRBD1. The CDR3 totals 15 residues. V lost 3 bases and J lost 0; bases outside the gene matches: 4. Here the CDR3 DNA reads TGTGCCAGCAGTTTGACAGGGCAACCTAACTATGGCTACACCTTC. It codes for CASSLTGQPNYGYTF.

In its sample, this clonotype was seen a few times. The chain joins TRBV9 to TRBJ2-7; 12 bases are shared with TRBD1. CDR1 SGDLS and CDR2 YYNGEE come from the germline V gene. V was clipped by 3 bases and J by 1 base; unmatched bases: 2. CDR3 length: 15 residues. CDR3 DNA: TGTGCCAGCAGCGAGGGACAGGGGGCATCCTACGAGCAGTACTTC. It is translated as CASSEGQGASYEQYF.

This clonotype was seen a few times. The chain joins TRBV20-1 to TRBJ1-5; 7 nucleotides agree with TRBD1. Germline-derived CDR1 and CDR2 are DFQATT and SNEGSKA (reference sequence). Losses at the gene ends were 6 bases for V and 2 bases for J; bases not matched to a gene: 10. The CDR3 is 15 residues long. This CDR3 reads CSARDSPMGNQPQHF. The CDR3 region has the DNA TGCAGTGCGAGGGACAGCCCTATGGGCAATCAGCCCCAGCATTTT.

This clonotype appeared a few times. The V call is TRBV9, the J call TRBJ2-1, with D tentatively TRBD1 (5 bases). This CDR3 is 18 amino acids long. Germline lookup yields CDR1 SGDLS and CDR2 YYNGEE. Trimming stripped 3 bases from V and 0 bases from J, with 19 bases between. For the CDR3, the DNA is TGTGCCAGCAGCGCCACTCCACCAGGGTTGGGCTCCTACAATGAGCAGTTCTTC. This gives the protein CASSATPPGLGSYNEQFF.

This clonotype was recorded a few times. The chain joins TRBV7-8 to TRBJ1-2; perhaps TRBD1 as D (5 bases). CDR1 is SGHVS and CDR2 is FQNEAQ in the germline V gene. This CDR3 comprises 14 residues. V lost 0 bases, J lost 4 bases, and 9 bases lay in between. The CDR3 DNA is TGTGCCAGCAGCTTAGCGCAGGGTACCTATGGCTACACCTTC. Protein: CASSLAQGTYGYTF.

Only a few counts were recorded for this clonotype. This rearrangement joins TRBV29-1 to TRBJ2-3; D ambiguous. In germline, CDR1 is SQVTM, CDR2 ANQGSEA. The germline V and J ends were trimmed by 4 bases and 4 bases, with 3 bases remaining between them. The CDR3 spans 10 residues. The CDR3 coding sequence is TGCAGCGTTGTGGCAGATACGCAGTATTTT. As protein: CSVVADTQYF.